The rows below give T cell receptor beta chains drawn from one sample of a study of cytomegalovirus exposure and HLA in healthy donors. The data were produced by immunoSEQ multiplex PCR, yet TCRdb's version contains in-frame clones alone and is incomplete. The sample shows over 150,000 clones, approximately 79% of them seen only once. The sequenced material came from PBMCs. These receptors were taken from a human donor in good health. Both conserved end residues are part of each CDR3. The order of the fields is clone size, V gene, D gene, J gene, CDR3 protein, CDR3 DNA. A D gene is named only where the DNA matches it firmly. Only part of the rows carry a size: once, few, many, or a class if the clone is expanded.

>few|TRBV6-5|TRBD1|TRBJ1-4
CASSSHRGQWEKLFF
TGTGCCAGCAGTTCCCACAGGGGGCAATGGGAAAAACTGTTTTTT
>NA|TRBV5-1|NA|TRBJ2-1
CASSFRGYNEQFF
TGCGCCAGCAGCTTTCGGGGGTACAATGAGCAGTTCTTC
>NA|TRBV7-2|TRBD2|TRBJ2-2
CASSPSGNTGELFF
TGTGCCAGCAGCCCTAGCGGGAACACCGGGGAGCTGTTTTTT
>few|TRBV12-5|TRBD2|TRBJ2-2
CASGVSSGGNTGELFF
TGTGCTAGTGGTGTCTCTAGCGGGGGGAACACCGGGGAGCTGTTTTTT
>once|TRBV10-3|NA|TRBJ1-5
CAISEEGGLISNQPQHF
TGTGCCATCAGTGAGGAGGGTGGGCTTATTAGCAATCAGCCCCAGCATTTT
>NA|TRBV7-2|NA|TRBJ1-1
CASSSRGGYTEAFF
TGTGCCAGCAGCTCGCGGGGGGGTTACACTGAAGCTTTCTTT
>NA|TRBV2|NA|TRBJ1-4
CASSEGWGLGEKLFF
TGTGCCAGCAGTGAAGGTTGGGGACTTGGGGAAAAACTGTTTTTT
>NA|TRBV4-3|NA|TRBJ1-2
CASSHTGQAQVNGYTF
TGCGCCAGCAGCCACACCGGTCAGGCCCAGGTTAATGGCTACACCTTC
>NA|TRBV5-1|NA|TRBJ1-1
CASSLDWNTEAFF
TGCGCCAGCAGCTTGGACTGGAACACTGAAGCTTTCTTT
>NA|TRBV4-3|TRBD1|TRBJ1-2
CASSQTTGANYGYTF
TGCGCCAGCAGCCAGACGACAGGGGCTAACTATGGCTACACCTTC
>NA|TRBV19|NA|TRBJ1-2
CASNTDGGGYTF
TGTGCCAGTAACACAGACGGTGGTGGCTACACCTTC
>few|TRBV11-2|TRBD2|TRBJ2-1
CASSLLGGGEQFF
TGTGCCAGCAGCTTGTTGGGCGGGGGTGAGCAGTTCTTC
>NA|TRBV23-1|NA|TRBJ2-5
CASSQVLARSETQYF
TGCGCCAGCAGTCAAGTGTTAGCGCGGTCGGAGACCCAGTACTTC
>few|TRBV27|TRBD1|TRBJ2-1
CASSSALRGLSGGYNEQFF
TGTGCCAGCAGTTCGGCCCTCAGGGGGTTATCCGGAGGCTACAATGAGCAGTTCTTC
>NA|TRBV18|TRBD1|TRBJ1-2
CASSEGQVNYGYTF
TGTGCCAGCTCAGAGGGACAGGTCAACTATGGCTACACCTTC
>once|TRBV20-1|NA|TRBJ2-1
CSASSVDEQFF
TGCAGTGCTAGTTCGGTCGATGAGCAGTTCTTC
>NA|TRBV6-5|NA|TRBJ2-7
CASSPTVYYSYEQYF
TGTGCCAGCAGCCCGACAGTGTATTACTCCTACGAGCAGTACTTC
>once|TRBV9|NA|TRBJ1-6
CASSRESSSYNSPLHF
TGTGCCAGCAGTAGAGAGAGTAGCTCCTATAATTCACCCCTCCACTTT
>few|TRBV6-6|NA|TRBJ2-1
CASSTLGNEQFF
TGTGCCAGCAGCACACTAGGAAATGAGCAGTTCTTC
>NA|TRBV18|TRBD1|TRBJ2-7
CASSLGMGQGFSYEQYF
TGTGCCAGCTCCCTCGGGATGGGACAGGGGTTCTCCTACGAGCAGTACTTC
>NA|TRBV7-9|NA|TRBJ1-3
CASSVYRLLSGNTIYF
TGTGCCAGCAGCGTCTACAGGCTACTCTCTGGAAACACCATATATTTT
>NA|TRBV6-6|NA|TRBJ1-1
CASSLHRVGTEAFF
TGTGCCAGCAGCTTACACAGGGTCGGCACTGAAGCTTTCTTT
>few|TRBV9|TRBD2|TRBJ2-3
CASSVSSGSDTQYF
TGTGCCAGCAGCGTCTCTAGCGGTAGCGATACGCAGTATTTT
>NA|TRBV6-5|TRBD2|TRBJ2-7
CASSPGGDEQYF
TGTGCCAGCAGTCCCGGGGGGGACGAGCAGTACTTC
>NA|TRBV13|NA|TRBJ2-5
CASSLGGVGETQYF
TGTGCCAGCAGCTTGGGCGGGGTCGGGGAGACCCAGTACTTC